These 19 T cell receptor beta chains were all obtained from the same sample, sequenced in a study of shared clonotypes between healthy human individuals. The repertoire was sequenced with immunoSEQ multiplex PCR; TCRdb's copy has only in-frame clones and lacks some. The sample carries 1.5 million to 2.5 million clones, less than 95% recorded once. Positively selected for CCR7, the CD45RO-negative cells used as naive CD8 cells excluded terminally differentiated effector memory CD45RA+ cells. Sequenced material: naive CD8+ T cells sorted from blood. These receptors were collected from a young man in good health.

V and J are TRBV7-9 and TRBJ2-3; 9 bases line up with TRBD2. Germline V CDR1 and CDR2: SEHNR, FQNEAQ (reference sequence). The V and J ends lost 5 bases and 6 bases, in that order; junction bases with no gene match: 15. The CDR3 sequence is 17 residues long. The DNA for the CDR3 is TGTGCCAGCAGCCCCCGCGAAGCGGGGGGCCCCGCGGATACGCAGTATTTT. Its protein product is CASSPREAGGPADTQYF.

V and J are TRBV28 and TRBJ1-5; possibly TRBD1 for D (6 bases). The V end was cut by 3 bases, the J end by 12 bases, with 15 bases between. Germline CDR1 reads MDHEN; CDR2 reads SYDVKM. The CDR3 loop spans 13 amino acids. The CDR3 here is CASSFSGDTHQHF. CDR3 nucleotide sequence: TGTGCCAGCAGTTTCTCGGGGGACACTCACCAGCATTTT.

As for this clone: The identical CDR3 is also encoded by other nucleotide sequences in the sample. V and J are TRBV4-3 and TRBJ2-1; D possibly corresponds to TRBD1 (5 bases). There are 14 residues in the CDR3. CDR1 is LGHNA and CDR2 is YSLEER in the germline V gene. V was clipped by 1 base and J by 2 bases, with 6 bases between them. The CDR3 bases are TGCGCCAGCAGCCAAGGGGGCCCCTACAATGAGCAGTTCTTC. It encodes CASSQGGPYNEQFF.

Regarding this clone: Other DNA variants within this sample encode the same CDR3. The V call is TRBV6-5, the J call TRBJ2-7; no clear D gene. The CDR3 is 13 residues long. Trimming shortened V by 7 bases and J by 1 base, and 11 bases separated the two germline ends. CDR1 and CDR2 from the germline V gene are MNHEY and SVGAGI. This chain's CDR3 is CASTPVGSYEQYF. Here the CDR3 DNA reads TGTGCCAGCACCCCCGTGGGATCCTACGAGCAGTACTTC.

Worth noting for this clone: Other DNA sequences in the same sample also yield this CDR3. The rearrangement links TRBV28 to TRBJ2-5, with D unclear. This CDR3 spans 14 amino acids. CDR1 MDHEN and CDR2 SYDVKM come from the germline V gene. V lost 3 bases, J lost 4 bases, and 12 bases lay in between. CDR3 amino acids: CASSFQGLGETQYF. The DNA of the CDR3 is TGTGCCAGCAGTTTTCAAGGCCTGGGAGAGACCCAGTACTTC.

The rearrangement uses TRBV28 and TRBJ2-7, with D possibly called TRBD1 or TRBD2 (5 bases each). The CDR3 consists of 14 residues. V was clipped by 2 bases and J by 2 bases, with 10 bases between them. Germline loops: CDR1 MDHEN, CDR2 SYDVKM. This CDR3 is CASSLGTHPYEQYF. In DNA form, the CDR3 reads TGTGCCAGCAGTTTAGGGACGCACCCCTACGAGCAGTACTTC. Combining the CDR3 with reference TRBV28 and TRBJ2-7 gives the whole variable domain DVKVTQSSRYLVKRTGEKVFLECVQDMDHENMFWYRQDPGLGLRLIYFSYDVKMKEKGDIPEGYSVSREKKERFSLILESASTNQTSMYLCASSLGTHPYEQYFGPGTRLTVT.

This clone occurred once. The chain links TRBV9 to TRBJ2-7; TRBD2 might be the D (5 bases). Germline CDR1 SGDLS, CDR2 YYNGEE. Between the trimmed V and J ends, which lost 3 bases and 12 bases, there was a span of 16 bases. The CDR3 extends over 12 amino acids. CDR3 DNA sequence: TGTGCCAGCAGCGGAATGGGCGGAGGTCTGTACTTC. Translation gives CASSGMGGGLYF. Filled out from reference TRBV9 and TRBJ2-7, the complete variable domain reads DSGVTQTPKHLITATGQRVTLRCSPRSGDLSVYWYQQSLDQGLQFLIQYYNGEERAKGNILERFSAQQFPDLHSELNLSSLELGDSALYFCASSGMGGGLYFGPGTRLTVT.

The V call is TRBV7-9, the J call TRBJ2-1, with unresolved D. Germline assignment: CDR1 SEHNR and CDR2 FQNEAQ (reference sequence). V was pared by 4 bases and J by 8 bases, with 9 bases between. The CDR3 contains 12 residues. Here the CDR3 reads CASSYLGDEQFF. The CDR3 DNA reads TGTGCCAGCAGCTACCTAGGTGATGAGCAGTTCTTC.

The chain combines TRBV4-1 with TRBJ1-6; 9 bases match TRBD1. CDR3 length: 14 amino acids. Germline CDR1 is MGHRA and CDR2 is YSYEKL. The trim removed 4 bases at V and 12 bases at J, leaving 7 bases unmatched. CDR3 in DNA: TGCGCCAGCAGCCCGTCGACAGGGGGACAACCCCTCCACTTT. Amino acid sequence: CASSPSTGGQPLHF.

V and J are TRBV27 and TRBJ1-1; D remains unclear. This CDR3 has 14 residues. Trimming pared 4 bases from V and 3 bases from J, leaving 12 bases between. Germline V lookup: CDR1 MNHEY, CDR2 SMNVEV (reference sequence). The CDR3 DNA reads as TGTGCCAGCAGTTCTGACGCCGAGGACACTGAAGCTTTCTTT. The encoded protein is CASSSDAEDTEAFF.

The CDR3 bases are TGTGCCAGCCGCTGGGGACCGTCGCGCACCGGGGAGCTGTTTTTT. Its translation is CASRWGPSRTGELFF. The chain has TRBV7-9 and TRBJ2-2; D tentatively reads TRBD1 or TRBD2 (5 bases each). Germline values: CDR1 SEHNR, CDR2 FQNEAQ (reference sequence). The CDR3 runs 15 residues. Trimming removed 8 bases from V and 4 bases from J, with 17 bases in between.

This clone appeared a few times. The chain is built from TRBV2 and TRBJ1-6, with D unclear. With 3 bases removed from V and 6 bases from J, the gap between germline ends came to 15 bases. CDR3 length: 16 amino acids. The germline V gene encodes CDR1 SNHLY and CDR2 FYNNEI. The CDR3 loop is CASSDYPSSFNSPLHF. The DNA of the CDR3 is TGTGCCAGCAGTGATTACCCTAGTTCGTTTAATTCACCCCTCCACTTT.

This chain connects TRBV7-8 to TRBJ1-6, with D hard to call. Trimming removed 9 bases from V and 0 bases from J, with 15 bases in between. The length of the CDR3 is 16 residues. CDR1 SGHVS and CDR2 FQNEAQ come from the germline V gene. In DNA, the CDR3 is TGTGCCAGTCACAATGACAAGAGCTCCTATAATTCACCCCTCCACTTT. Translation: CASHNDKSSYNSPLHF.

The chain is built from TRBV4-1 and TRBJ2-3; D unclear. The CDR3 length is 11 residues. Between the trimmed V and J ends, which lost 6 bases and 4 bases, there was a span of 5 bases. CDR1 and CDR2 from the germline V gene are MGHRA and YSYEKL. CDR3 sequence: CASRLADTQYF. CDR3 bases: TGCGCCAGCAGGCTAGCAGATACGCAGTATTTT.

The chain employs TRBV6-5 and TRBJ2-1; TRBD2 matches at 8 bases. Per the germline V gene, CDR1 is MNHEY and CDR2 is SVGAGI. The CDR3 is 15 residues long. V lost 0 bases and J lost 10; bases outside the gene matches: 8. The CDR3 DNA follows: TGTGCCAGCAGTTACTCCACGGGAGGGGCGGGGGAGCAGTTCTTC. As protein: CASSYSTGGAGEQFF.

The CDR3 is CASKTQGSHEQYF. The CDR3 bases are TGTGCCAGCAAGACTCAGGGGTCCCACGAGCAGTACTTC. The chain uses TRBV5-6 and TRBJ2-7; tentatively, D is TRBD1 (6 bases). Germline V CDR1 and CDR2: SGHDT, YYEEEE. Trimming left V 6 bases short and J 5 bases short, with 15 bases between. The CDR3 length is 13 residues.

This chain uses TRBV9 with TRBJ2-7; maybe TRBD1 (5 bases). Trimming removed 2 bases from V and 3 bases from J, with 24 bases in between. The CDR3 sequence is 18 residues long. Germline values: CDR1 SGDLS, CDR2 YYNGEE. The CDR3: CASSVNEYGRGFLYEQYF. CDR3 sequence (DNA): TGTGCCAGCAGCGTGAATGAGTACGGAAGGGGATTTCTCTACGAGCAGTACTTC. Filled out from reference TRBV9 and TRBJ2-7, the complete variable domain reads DSGVTQTPKHLITATGQRVTLRCSPRSGDLSVYWYQQSLDQGLQFLIQYYNGEERAKGNILERFSAQQFPDLHSELNLSSLELGDSALYFCASSVNEYGRGFLYEQYFGPGTRLTVT.

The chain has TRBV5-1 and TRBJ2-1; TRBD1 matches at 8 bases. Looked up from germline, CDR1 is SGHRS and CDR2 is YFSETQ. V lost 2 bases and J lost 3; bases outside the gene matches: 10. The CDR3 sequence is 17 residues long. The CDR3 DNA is TGCGCCAGCAGCTTATACGGACAGGGCGACTACTACAATGAGCAGTTCTTC. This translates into CASSLYGQGDYYNEQFF.

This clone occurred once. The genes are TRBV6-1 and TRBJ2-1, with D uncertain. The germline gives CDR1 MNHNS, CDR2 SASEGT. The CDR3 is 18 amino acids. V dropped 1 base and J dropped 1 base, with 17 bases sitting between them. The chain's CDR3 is CASSEESPELESYNEQFF. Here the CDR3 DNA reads TGTGCCAGCAGTGAAGAAAGCCCGGAGCTCGAATCCTACAATGAGCAGTTCTTC.